This entry describes one T cell receptor beta chain. Its antigen is currently unknown. TCRdb used MiXCR to reprocess the reads, holding one entry per CDR3 protein. The table shows 400,000 to 600,000 distinct CDR3 sequences, with 40% to 50% occurring only once. This specimen belongs to a study of T cell repertoires in cytomegalovirus infection. Study-wide background: Shared public TCR beta signatures pointed to both CMV infection and a matching HLA type.

Study-level results: Ex vivo, HLA-C-restricted CMV-specific TCR beta clonotypes prevailed over the rest of the response. CMV carriers having the relevant HLA were flagged by cumulative public TCR beta family frequency.

This CDR3 is built from 15 residues. Per the germline V gene, CDR1 is SGHTA and CDR2 is FQGNSA. Germline trimming cut 3 bases from V and 1 base from J; bases unmatched to any gene: 1. The sequencing here drew on cultured PBMCs, taken from culture after CMV antigen stimulation. This receptor was obtained from a human donor in good health (CMV status not recorded). Some clones in this sample may be carry-over from other donors' samples. The V gene is TRBV7-2, the J gene TRBJ1-4; 8 bases are shared with TRBD1. The CDR3 DNA is TGTGCCAGCAGCTTCACAGGGGGAACTAATGAAAAACTGTTTTTT. It is translated as CASSFTGGTNEKLFF.